These T cell receptor beta chains were read from a single sample in a study of blood T cell repertoires in COVID-19. The repertoire was sequenced with immunoSEQ multiplex PCR; TCRdb's copy has only in-frame clones and lacks some. The table includes over 85,000 clones, approximately 90% detected once. The material sequenced was peripheral blood. These receptors came from a woman in her 50s with acute or convalescent COVID-19. Both conserved end residues are part of each CDR3. The order of the fields is D gene, J gene, clone size, V gene, CDR3 DNA, CDR3 protein. D genes are given only for firm matches. Not every row has a clone size; where given, it reads once, few, many or a size class.

- TRBJ2-7 - TRBV29-1 TGCAGCGTTGAAGAAACAGCCTCCTACGAGCAGTACTTC CSVEETASYEQYF
- TRBJ2-2 once TRBV30 TGTGCCTGGAGACCCTATAGCACCGGGGAGCTGTTTTTT CAWRPYSTGELFF
TRBD2 TRBJ2-3 - TRBV7-9 TGTGCCAGCAGCCCGCGGGAGTCCCACACAGATACGCAGTATTTT CASSPRESHTDTQYF
TRBD1 TRBJ1-1 - TRBV18 TGTGCCAGCTCACCGTTCCGGGACAGTGAAGCTTTCTTT CASSPFRDSEAFF
TRBD1 TRBJ1-5 - TRBV7-8 TGTGCCAGCAGCTGGAACCGGGACAGGGGGGGGATTCAGCCCCAGCATTTT CASSWNRDRGGIQPQHF
TRBD1 TRBJ2-2 once TRBV9 TGTGCCAGCAGCATAGGACAGGGGGCGAGCACCGGGGAGCTGTTTTTT CASSIGQGASTGELFF
- TRBJ1-6 many TRBV19 TGTGCCAGTAGTAGCGGGACGAGCTCACCCCTCCACTTT CASSSGTSSPLHF
- TRBJ2-5 - TRBV14 TGTGCCAGCAGCCAAGAGGACAGAGGTATAAAGACCCAGTACTTC CASSQEDRGIKTQYF
TRBD2 TRBJ2-3 - TRBV3-1/TRBV3-2 TGTGCCAGCAGCCATAGGGGAGAACTAGCGGGAATGCCGCAGTATTTT CASSHRGELAGMPQYF
- TRBJ2-7 - TRBV21-1 TGTGCCAGCAGCAAGGACAGGGCACGAGCCCCCAGGTACTTC CASSKDRARAPRYF
TRBD1 TRBJ2-2 - TRBV30 TGTGCCTGGAGGGGGGACAGGGGGAACACCGGGGAGCTGTTTTTT CAWRGDRGNTGELFF
TRBD1 TRBJ1-2 few TRBV27 TGTGCCAGCAGTTTAATCTCGGGACAGGGGGCGCGTCATGGCTACACCTTC CASSLISGQGARHGYTF
TRBD2 TRBJ2-7 - TRBV27 TGTGCCAGCAGTTTAGGGACTAGCGGAAGCTCCTACGAGCAGTACTTC CASSLGTSGSSYEQYF
- TRBJ2-1 - TRBV6-5 TGTGCCAGCAGTTACGTGGGAGTGAACTGGAATGAGCAGTTCTTC CASSYVGVNWNEQFF
TRBD1 TRBJ1-4 - TRBV5-4 TGTGCCAGCAGCCCGGGACAGGGACGAGGTGAAAAACTGTTTTTT CASSPGQGRGEKLFF
TRBD2 TRBJ2-6 - TRBV5-1 TGCGCCAGCAGCTGGACTAGCGGGTCCCCCTCTGGGGCCAACGTCCTGACTTTC CASSWTSGSPSGANVLTF
TRBD2 TRBJ2-5 - TRBV15 TGTGCCACCAGCAGAGGGGGTAGCGGGAGTGAGACCCAGTACTTC CATSRGGSGSETQYF
TRBD1 TRBJ1-5 once TRBV11-2 TGTGCCAGCAGCTGGGACAGGGAACAGCCCCAGCATTTT CASSWDREQPQHF
TRBD1 TRBJ2-7 - TRBV2 TGTGCCAGCAGTTCGGGGACAGGGAAGTTATACGAGCAGTACTTC CASSSGTGKLYEQYF
- TRBJ2-1 few TRBV27 TGTGCCAGCAGTTCCAGTCAGGCCAATGAGCAGTTCTTC CASSSSQANEQFF
- TRBJ1-2 few TRBV6-5 TGTGCCAGCAGTTACTCCGGGCAGGGAGGTGGCTACACCTTC CASSYSGQGGGYTF
TRBD2 TRBJ2-1 - TRBV19 TGTGCCAGTAGACTAGCGGGCAGCTCCTACAATGAGCAGTTCTTC CASRLAGSSYNEQFF
- TRBJ2-5 - TRBV6-4 TGTGCCAGCAGCAGCGGCTGGGGTGAGACCCAGTACTTC CASSSGWGETQYF
- TRBJ2-1 - TRBV29-1 TGCAGCGTTGAGAAGCGGGGACACTTAAGCAATGAGCAGTTCTTC CSVEKRGHLSNEQFF
TRBD1 TRBJ1-2 - TRBV6-6 TGTGCCAGCAGCAGGGGGCCATCTTATGGCTACACCTTC CASSRGPSYGYTF
- TRBJ2-3 - TRBV19 TGTGCCAGTAGTATCCGGGGGTCAAAGACAGATACGCAGTATTTT CASSIRGSKTDTQYF
TRBD2 TRBJ2-7 few TRBV7-9 TGTGCCAGCAGCTCCAGCGGGGGGAAATACGAGCAGTACTTC CASSSSGGKYEQYF
TRBD2 TRBJ2-3 - TRBV5-1 TGCGCCAGCAGCTTGTTGGGCTGGGCTAGCGGGAGCACAGATACGCAGTATTTT CASSLLGWASGSTDTQYF
- TRBJ1-1 - TRBV24-1 TGTGCCACCAGTGAGAGGCGGGGCACTGAAGCTTTCTTT CATSERRGTEAFF
TRBD1 TRBJ1-2 - TRBV5-1 TGCGCCAGCAGCTCTTCGACAGGGGGCGGCGGCTACACCTTC CASSSSTGGGGYTF
TRBD2 TRBJ2-2 - TRBV3-1/TRBV3-2 TGTGCCAGCAGGTCGGGGACTATACAAACCGGGGAGCTGTTTTTT CASRSGTIQTGELFF
TRBD1 TRBJ2-7 - TRBV5-1 TGCGCCAGCAGCTTGGGGGACAGGGGTCTCTACGAGCAGTACTTC CASSLGDRGLYEQYF
TRBD1 TRBJ2-5 - TRBV24-1 TGTGCCACCAGTGACCGACGGGGACAGACCCAAGAGACCCAGTACTTC CATSDRRGQTQETQYF
- TRBJ1-3 - TRBV19 TGTGCCAGTAGTATAGATTGGGGACAAGTCCTCTCTGGAAACACCATATATTTT CASSIDWGQVLSGNTIYF
- TRBJ2-1 - TRBV11-2 TGTGCCAGCAGCTTAGTTGCTCGGACTGGGATACCGGACAATGAGCAGTTCTTC CASSLVARTGIPDNEQFF
TRBD1 TRBJ2-6 once TRBV2 TGTGCCAGCAGCCCCGACAGGGCTGGGGCCAACGTCCTGACTTTC CASSPDRAGANVLTF
- TRBJ2-5 - TRBV7-2 TGTGCCAGCAGCTTATTTGGGGGGCAAGAGACCCAGTACTTC CASSLFGGQETQYF
- TRBJ2-6 - TRBV14 TGTGCCAGCAGCCGACTATCAGGAGCCTCTGGGGCCAACGTCCTGACTTTC CASSRLSGASGANVLTF
- TRBJ1-3 - TRBV18 TGTGCCAGCTCACCTCAGGTGAGCTCTGGAAACACCATATATTTT CASSPQVSSGNTIYF
TRBD2 TRBJ2-1 - TRBV14 TGTGCCAGCAGCCCTCGGACTAGCGGGAGGAATGAGCAGTTCTTC CASSPRTSGRNEQFF
TRBD2 TRBJ2-5 - TRBV19 TGTGCCAGTAGTACTGACTTGGCGGGAGATGGACAAGAGACCCAGTACTTC CASSTDLAGDGQETQYF
TRBD1 TRBJ2-2 - TRBV19 TGTGCCAGTCCGGGACAGGGGCCCACCGGGGAGCTGTTTTTT CASPGQGPTGELFF
- TRBJ1-4 - TRBV6-5 TGTGCCAGCCTCCGGGGGTCTAATGAAAAACTGTTTTTT CASLRGSNEKLFF
TRBD2 TRBJ2-5 - TRBV18 TGTGCCAGCTCAGAAACTAGCGGCGGAGAGACCCAGTACTTC CASSETSGGETQYF
TRBD2 TRBJ2-1 - TRBV11-2 TGTGCCAGCAGCTTAGAGGTTAGCGGGAGTCTGTACAATGAGCAGTTCTTC CASSLEVSGSLYNEQFF
TRBD1 TRBJ1-5 - TRBV30 TGTGCCTGGAGTTTGAGGGCAGGGGGCTCGGGCAATCAGCCCCAGCATTTT CAWSLRAGGSGNQPQHF
- TRBJ2-3 - TRBV11-3 TGTGCCAGCAGTTTAGAGGGGCCAGATACGCAGTATTTT CASSLEGPDTQYF
TRBD1 TRBJ1-1 once TRBV10-2 TGCGCCAGCAGCCTTGGACAGGGGAACACTGAAGCTTTCTTT CASSLGQGNTEAFF
TRBD2 TRBJ2-1 - TRBV12-5 TGTGCTAGTGGTTTGGTACTGGTGGGAGGGAACGGTGAGCAGTTCTTC CASGLVLVGGNGEQFF
TRBD2 TRBJ2-2 - TRBV30 TGTGCCTCCCCCTCGGGCGGGAGGGCGGATACCGGGGAGCTGTTTTTT CASPSGGRADTGELFF
- TRBJ1-1 few TRBV20-1 TGCAGTGCGAAAGGGAGAGCTGAAGCTTTCTTT CSAKGRAEAFF